The 4 T cell receptor beta chains given below trace back to one sample, sequenced in a study of siplizumab effects on memory and regulatory T cells. Sequencing used immunoSEQ multiplex PCR; TCRdb keeps in-frame clones, though not all of them. The sample has some 100,000 clones; more than 85% are singletons. The sequenced material came from CD4+ T cells sorted from blood. The source is a human donor in good health. Some clones in this sample may be carry-over from other donors' samples.

The chain combines TRBV27 with TRBJ2-3; perhaps TRBD1 as D (6 bases). Germline V gene data show CDR1 as MNHEY and CDR2 as SMNVEV (reference sequence). The V end lost 5 bases, the J end lost 0 bases, and 9 bases lay between the germline ends. CDR3 length equals 14 residues. The CDR3 DNA reads as TGTGCCAGCAGTCAGGACAGAAGCACAGATACGCAGTATTTT. The encoded protein is CASSQDRSTDTQYF.

V gene TRBV5-1 combines with J gene TRBJ2-5; possible D gene TRBD1, 5 bases. CDR1 SGHRS and CDR2 YFSETQ come from the germline V gene. CDR3 size: 16 residues. The ends were cut back, 0 bases at V and 1 base at J, with 13 bases in the middle. The CDR3 here is CASSLVSVGPQETQYF. As DNA, the CDR3 is TGCGCCAGCAGCTTGGTGTCCGTGGGGCCCCAAGAGACCCAGTACTTC.

This chain uses TRBV7-9 with TRBJ2-3; 10 positions match TRBD1. CDR3 size: 16 residues. CDR1 is SEHNR and CDR2 is FQNEAQ in the germline V gene (reference sequence). V lost 4 bases, J lost 4 bases, and 8 bases stayed unmatched. The CDR3 region has the DNA TGTGCCAGCAGCTCCTCCGGGACAGGGGCCGCAGATACGCAGTATTTT. Translation gives CASSSSGTGAADTQYF.

The chain combines TRBV5-1 with TRBJ2-7; 9 positions agree with TRBD2. Germline-derived CDR1 and CDR2 are SGHRS and YFSETQ. Germline trimming cut 0 bases from V and 7 bases from J; bases unmatched to any gene: 8. This CDR3 is built from 15 residues. The CDR3 reads CASSLAGGRGGEQYF. DNA of the CDR3: TGCGCCAGCAGCTTGGCCGGAGGGCGGGGGGGAGAGCAGTACTTC.